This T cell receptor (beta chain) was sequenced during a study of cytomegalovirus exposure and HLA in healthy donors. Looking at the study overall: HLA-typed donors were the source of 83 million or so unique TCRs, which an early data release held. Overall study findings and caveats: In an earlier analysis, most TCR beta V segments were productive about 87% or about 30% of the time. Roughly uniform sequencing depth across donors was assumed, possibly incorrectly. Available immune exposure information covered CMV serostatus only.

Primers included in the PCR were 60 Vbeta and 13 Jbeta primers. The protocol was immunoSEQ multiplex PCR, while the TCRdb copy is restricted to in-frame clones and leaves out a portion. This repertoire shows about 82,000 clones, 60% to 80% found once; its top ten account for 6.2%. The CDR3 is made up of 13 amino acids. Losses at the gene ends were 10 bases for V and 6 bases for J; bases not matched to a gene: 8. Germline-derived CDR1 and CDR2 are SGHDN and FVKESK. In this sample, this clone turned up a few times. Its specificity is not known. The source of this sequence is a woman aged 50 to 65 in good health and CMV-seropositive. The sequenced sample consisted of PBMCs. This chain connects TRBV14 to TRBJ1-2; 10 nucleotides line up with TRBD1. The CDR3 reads CATRDRGFDGYTF. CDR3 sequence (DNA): TGTGCCACCCGGGACAGGGGTTTCGATGGCTACACCTTC.